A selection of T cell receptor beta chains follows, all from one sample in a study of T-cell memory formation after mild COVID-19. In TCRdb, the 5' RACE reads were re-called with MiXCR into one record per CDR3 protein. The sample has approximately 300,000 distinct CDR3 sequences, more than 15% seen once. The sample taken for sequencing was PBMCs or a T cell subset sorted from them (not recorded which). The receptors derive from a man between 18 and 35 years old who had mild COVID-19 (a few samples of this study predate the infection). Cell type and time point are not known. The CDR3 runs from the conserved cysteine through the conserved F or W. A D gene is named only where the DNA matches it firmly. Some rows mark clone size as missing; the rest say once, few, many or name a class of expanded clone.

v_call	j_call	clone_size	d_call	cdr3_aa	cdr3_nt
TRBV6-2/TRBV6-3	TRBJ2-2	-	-	CASSYSRGELFF	TGTGCCAGCAGTTACTCGCGAGGGGAGCTGTTTTTT
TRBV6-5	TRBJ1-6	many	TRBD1	CASSSHPTGANSPLHF	TGTGCCAGCAGTTCTCATCCGACAGGGGCGAATTCACCCCTCCACTTT
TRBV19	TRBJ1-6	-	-	CASSATGTAGSPLHF	TGTGCCAGTAGTGCGACCGGGACCGCCGGTTCACCCCTCCACTTT
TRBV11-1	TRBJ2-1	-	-	CASSPGWLLNEQFF	TGTGCCAGCAGCCCCGGATGGTTGCTCAACGAGCAGTTCTTC
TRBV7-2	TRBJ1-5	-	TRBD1	CASSKTAGGRQPQHF	TGTGCCAGCAGCAAAACGGCAGGGGGCCGGCAGCCCCAGCATTTT
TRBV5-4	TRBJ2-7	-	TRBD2	CASSGPGTTYEQYF	TGTGCCAGCAGCGGGCCCGGGACTACCTACGAGCAGTACTTC
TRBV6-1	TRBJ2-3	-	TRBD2	CASSLGTASGRTDTQYF	TGTGCCAGCAGCCTCGGGACGGCTAGCGGGCGGACAGATACGCAGTATTTT
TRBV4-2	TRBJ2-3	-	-	CASSQDYSGPWVF	TGTGCCAGCAGCCAAGATTATTCGGGCCCGTGGGTTTTT
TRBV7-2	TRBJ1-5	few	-	CASSLGGALSNQPQHF	TGTGCCAGCAGCTTGGGGGGGGCCCTCAGCAATCAGCCCCAGCATTTT
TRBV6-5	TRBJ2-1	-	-	CASRRVTYNEQFF	TGTGCCAGCAGGAGGGTTACCTACAATGAGCAGTTCTTC
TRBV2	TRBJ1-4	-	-	CASDTGSANEKLFF	TGTGCCAGCGATACAGGATCGGCTAATGAAAAACTGTTTTTT
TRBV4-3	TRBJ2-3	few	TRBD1	CASSQVLWGDRDRDTQYF	TGCGCCAGCAGCCAAGTGCTCTGGGGTGACAGGGATAGAGATACGCAGTATTTT
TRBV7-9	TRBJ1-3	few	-	CATNDRGNTIYF	TGTGCCACCAATGACAGGGGAAACACCATATATTTT
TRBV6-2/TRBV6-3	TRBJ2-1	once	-	CASSRARDEQFF	TGTGCCAGCAGTCGAGCTAGGGATGAGCAGTTCTTC
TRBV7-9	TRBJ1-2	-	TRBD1	CASSATYLQGEDYGYTF	TGTGCCAGCAGCGCAACCTACCTCCAGGGGGAGGACTATGGCTACACCTTC
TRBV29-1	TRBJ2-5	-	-	CSVGPGLGQLETQYF	TGCAGCGTTGGGCCCGGGCTTGGACAGTTAGAGACCCAGTACTTC
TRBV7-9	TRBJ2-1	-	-	CASSSWADNEQFF	TGTGCCAGCAGCTCCTGGGCCGACAATGAGCAGTTCTTC
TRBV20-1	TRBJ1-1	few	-	CSARQGRGEAFF	TGCAGTGCTAGGCAGGGGCGAGGTGAAGCTTTCTTT
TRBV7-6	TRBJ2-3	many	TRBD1	CASSLGTGPDTQYF	TGTGCCAGCAGCCTTGGGACAGGCCCGGATACGCAGTATTTT
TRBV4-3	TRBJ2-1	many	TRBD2	CASSQGPSAGGYNEQFF	TGCGCCAGCAGCCAAGGCCCTTCGGCGGGGGGTTACAATGAGCAGTTCTTC
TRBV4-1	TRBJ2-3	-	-	CASSQDSQGSSADTQYF	TGCGCCAGCAGCCAAGATTCTCAGGGATCAAGCGCAGATACGCAGTATTTT
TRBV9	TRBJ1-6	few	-	CASSVEHADSPLHF	TGTGCCAGCAGCGTAGAACACGCTGATTCACCCCTCCACTTT
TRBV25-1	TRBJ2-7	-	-	CASNMQGYEQYF	TGTGCCAGCAATATGCAGGGGTACGAGCAGTACTTC
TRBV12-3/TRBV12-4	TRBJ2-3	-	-	CASSLGHSTDTQYF	TGTGCCAGCAGTTTGGGTCACTCCACAGATACGCAGTATTTT
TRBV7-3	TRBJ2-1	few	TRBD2	CASRSSGGSSYNEQFF	TGTGCCAGCAGATCTAGCGGGGGGAGCTCCTACAATGAGCAGTTCTTC
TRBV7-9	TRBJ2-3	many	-	CASSRTPADTQYF	TGTGCCAGCAGCCGCACTCCCGCAGATACGCAGTATTTT
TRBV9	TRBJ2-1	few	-	CASSAGDYNEQFF	TGTGCCAGCAGCGCCGGGGACTACAATGAGCAGTTCTTC
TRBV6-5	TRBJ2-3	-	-	CASSIGGTGLDTQYF	TGTGCCAGCAGTATCGGGGGAACAGGTCTAGATACGCAGTATTTT
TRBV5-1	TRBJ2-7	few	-	CASSSGRSRYEQYF	TGCGCCAGCAGCTCGGGCAGGAGTCGGTACGAGCAGTACTTC
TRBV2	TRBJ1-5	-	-	CASSEGRSQPQHF	TGTGCCAGCAGTGAAGGCCGATCCCAGCCCCAGCATTTT
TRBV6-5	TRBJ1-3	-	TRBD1	CASSYTGTAGNTIYF	TGTGCCAGCAGTTACACCGGGACAGCTGGAAACACCATATATTTT
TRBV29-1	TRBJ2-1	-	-	CSVGGQRMSVF	TGCAGCGTTGGGGGGCAGAGGATGTCAGTCTTC
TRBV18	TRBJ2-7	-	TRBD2	CASSPSGGSYEQYF	TGTGCCAGCTCACCTTCCGGGGGGTCCTACGAGCAGTACTTC
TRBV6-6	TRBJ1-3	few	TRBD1	CASSYVDRGRGNTIYF	TGTGCCAGCAGTTACGTTGACAGGGGGCGAGGAAACACCATATATTTT
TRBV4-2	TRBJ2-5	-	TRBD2	CASSQASPGPGGETQYF	TGTGCCAGCAGCCAAGCTTCACCGGGGCCGGGGGGGGAGACCCAGTACTTC
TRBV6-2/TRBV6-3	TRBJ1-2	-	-	CASSPRPNNYGYTF	TGTGCCAGCAGTCCTCGACCGAACAACTATGGCTACACCTTC
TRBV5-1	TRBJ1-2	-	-	CASSPARGRGTYGYTF	TGCGCCAGCAGCCCGGCGAGAGGGAGGGGAACCTATGGCTACACCTTC
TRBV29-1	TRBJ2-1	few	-	CSVEDVGHEFF	TGCAGCGTTGAAGATGTAGGGCACGAGTTCTTC